This T cell receptor beta chain emerged from a study of blood T cells in healthy people across ages. V lost 3 bases, J lost 5 bases, and 10 bases lay in between. The CDR3 runs 12 residues. The V gene's germline CDR1 is SQVTM and CDR2 ANQGSEA. Next came a second PCR, run for about 6 to 12 cycles, which used a sample-barcoded 5' primer along with a J-beta primer mix. Each of the cDNA molecules was tagged by a template-switch adaptor with 12 random nucleotides. TCRdb used MiXCR to reprocess the 5' RACE reads, holding one entry per CDR3 protein. Of 550,000 to 600,000 distinct CDR3 sequences listed, roughly 28% are singletons.

V gene TRBV29-1 combines with J gene TRBJ1-1; D not resolved. The receptor was derived from an older woman in good health. Input material: blood. DNA of the CDR3: TGCAGCGTTGAGACGGCGGGAACTGAAGCTTTCTTT. Amino acids: CSVETAGTEAFF.